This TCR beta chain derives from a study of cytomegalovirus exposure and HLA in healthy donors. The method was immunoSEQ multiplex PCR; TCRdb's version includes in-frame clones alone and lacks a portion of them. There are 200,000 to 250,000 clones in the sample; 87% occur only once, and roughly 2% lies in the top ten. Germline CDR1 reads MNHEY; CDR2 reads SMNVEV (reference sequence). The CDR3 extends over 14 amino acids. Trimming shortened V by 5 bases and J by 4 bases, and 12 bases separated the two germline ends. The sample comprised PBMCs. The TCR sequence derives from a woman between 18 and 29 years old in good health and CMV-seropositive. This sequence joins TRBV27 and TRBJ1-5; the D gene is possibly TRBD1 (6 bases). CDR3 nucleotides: TGTGCCAGCAGTACAGGGCTGAGGAATCAGCCCCAGCATTTT. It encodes CASSTGLRNQPQHF.